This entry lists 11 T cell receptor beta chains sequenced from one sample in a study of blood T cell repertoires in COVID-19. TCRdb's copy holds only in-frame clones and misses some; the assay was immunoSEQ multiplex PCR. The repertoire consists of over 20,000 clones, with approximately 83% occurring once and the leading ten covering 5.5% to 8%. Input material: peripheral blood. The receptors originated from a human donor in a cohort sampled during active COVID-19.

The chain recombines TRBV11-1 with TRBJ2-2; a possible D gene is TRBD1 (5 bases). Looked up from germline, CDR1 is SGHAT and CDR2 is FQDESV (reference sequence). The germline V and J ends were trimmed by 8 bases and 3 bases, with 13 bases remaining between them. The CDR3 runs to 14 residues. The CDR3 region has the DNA TGTGCCAGCGCATCAAAGACAGACACCGGGGAGCTGTTTTTT. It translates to CASASKTDTGELFF.

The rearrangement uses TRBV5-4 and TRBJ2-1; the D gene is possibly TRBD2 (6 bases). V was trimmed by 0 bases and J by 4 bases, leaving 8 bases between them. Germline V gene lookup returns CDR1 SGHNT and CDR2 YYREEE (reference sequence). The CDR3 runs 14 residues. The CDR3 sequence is CASSLVGGYNEQFF. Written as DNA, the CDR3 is TGTGCCAGCAGCTTGGTCGGGGGATACAATGAGCAGTTCTTC.

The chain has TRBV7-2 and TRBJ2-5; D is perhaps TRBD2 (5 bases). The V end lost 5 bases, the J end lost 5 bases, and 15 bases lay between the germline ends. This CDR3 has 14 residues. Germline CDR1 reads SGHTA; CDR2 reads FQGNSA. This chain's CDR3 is CASSAQLGGETQYF. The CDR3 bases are TGTGCCAGCAGCGCCCAACTAGGTGGTGAGACCCAGTACTTC.

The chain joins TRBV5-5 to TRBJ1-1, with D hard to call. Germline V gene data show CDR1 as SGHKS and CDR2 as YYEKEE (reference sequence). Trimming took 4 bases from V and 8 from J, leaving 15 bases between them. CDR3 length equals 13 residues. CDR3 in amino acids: CASSLPGTSEAFF. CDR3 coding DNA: TGTGCCAGCAGCCTCCCGGGAACTTCCGAAGCTTTCTTT.

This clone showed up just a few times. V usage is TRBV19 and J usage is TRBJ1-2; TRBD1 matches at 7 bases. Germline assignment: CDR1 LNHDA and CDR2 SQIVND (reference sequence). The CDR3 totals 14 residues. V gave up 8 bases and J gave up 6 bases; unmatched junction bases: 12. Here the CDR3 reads CASSWRGGQDGYTF. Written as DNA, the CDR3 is TGTGCCAGTTCCTGGCGAGGGGGCCAGGATGGCTACACCTTC.

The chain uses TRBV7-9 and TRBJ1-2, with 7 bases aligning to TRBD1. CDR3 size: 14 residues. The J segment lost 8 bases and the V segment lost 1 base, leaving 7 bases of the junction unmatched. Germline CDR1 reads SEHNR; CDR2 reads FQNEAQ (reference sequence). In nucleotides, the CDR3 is TGTGCCAGCAGCTTAGGAGGGGGCGAAAGAGGCTACACCTTC. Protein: CASSLGGGERGYTF.

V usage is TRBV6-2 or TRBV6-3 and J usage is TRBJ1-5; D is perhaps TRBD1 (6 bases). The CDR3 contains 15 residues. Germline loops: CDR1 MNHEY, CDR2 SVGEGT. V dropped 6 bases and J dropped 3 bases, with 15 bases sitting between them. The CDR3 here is CASSSTDRPNQPQHF. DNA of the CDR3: TGTGCCAGCAGCAGCACGGACAGACCCAATCAGCCCCAGCATTTT.

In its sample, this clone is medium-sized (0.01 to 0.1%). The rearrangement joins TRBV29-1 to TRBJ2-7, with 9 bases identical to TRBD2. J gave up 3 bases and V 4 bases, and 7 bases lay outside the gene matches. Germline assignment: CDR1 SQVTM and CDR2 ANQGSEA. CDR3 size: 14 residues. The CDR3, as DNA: TGCAGCGTTGGACAGGCGGGGGGGATCTACGAGCAGTACTTC. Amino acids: CSVGQAGGIYEQYF.

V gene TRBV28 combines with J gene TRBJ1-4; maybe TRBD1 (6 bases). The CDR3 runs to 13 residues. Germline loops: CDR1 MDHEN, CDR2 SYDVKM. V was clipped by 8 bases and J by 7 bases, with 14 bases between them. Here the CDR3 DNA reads TGTGCCAGCTTCCCCCAGGGGATTGAAAAACTGTTTTTT. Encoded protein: CASFPQGIEKLFF. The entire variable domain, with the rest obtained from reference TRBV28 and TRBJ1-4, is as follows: DVKVTQSSRYLVKRTGEKVFLECVQDMDHENMFWYRQDPGLGLRLIYFSYDVKMKEKGDIPEGYSVSREKKERFSLILESASTNQTSMYLCASFPQGIEKLFFGSGTQLSVL.

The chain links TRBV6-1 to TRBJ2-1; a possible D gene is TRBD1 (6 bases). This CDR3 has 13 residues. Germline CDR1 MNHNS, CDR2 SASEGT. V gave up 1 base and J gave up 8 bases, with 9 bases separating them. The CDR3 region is CASSEGDTYEQFF. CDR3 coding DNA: TGTGCCAGCAGTGAAGGGGACACTTATGAGCAGTTCTTC.

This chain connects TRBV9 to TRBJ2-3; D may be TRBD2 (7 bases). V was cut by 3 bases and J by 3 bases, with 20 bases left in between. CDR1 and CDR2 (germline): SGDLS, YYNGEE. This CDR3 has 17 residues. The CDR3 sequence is CASSDSPGGRLTDTQYF. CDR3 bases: TGTGCCAGCAGCGACTCGCCGGGGGGCAGGCTAACAGATACGCAGTATTTT.